Detailed here is one T cell receptor (beta chain). Its cognate antigen has yet to be identified. The sample holds no much larger clone one base away, and base qualities are not on file. Trimming at the junction amounts to 2 bases on V and 2 bases on J, and the germline ends lie 8 bases apart. Its CDR3 holds 13 amino acids, cysteine through phenylalanine. The DNA shown is the 39-base CDR3, in frame from base 1. The germline V gene supplies CDR1 SGHRS and CDR2 YFSETQ. The time point label for this specimen denotes: baseline before first vaccination. Vaccinee samples came from UK trials COV001 and COV002, including a single-blind randomized controlled phase 2/3 trial of AZD1222 (ChAdOx1 nCoV-19) in healthy adults. For TCRbeta chain sequencing, PBMC samples were collected from trial participants at day 0 and at day 28 after the second dose. The sample belongs to a study of T cell responses to AZD1222 COVID-19 vaccine (dated by TCRdb to the early 2020s). Study-wide context: Because spike-specific TCR depth and breadth did not differ between the two schedules, AZD1222 recipients who got a second dose at roughly 4 weeks were pooled with those who got a second dose at roughly 12 weeks. A total of more than 230 trial participants underwent TCR sequencing, of whom 200 to 220 received two doses of AZD1222 and approximately 25 received two doses of the MenACWY control vaccine. Trial participants were enrolled by age into subgroups of 18-55, 56-69 and 70-plus years, and around 150, 29 and 61 TCR-sequenced participants, respectively, were included in these subgroups. Results and caveats for the whole study, not just this receptor: Epitopes outside the regions mutated in the B.1.351 and B.1.1.7 variants were reportedly recognized by nearly half of the unique spike-specific TCRs. The whole spike protein was spanned by vaccine-associated CD4 TCRs, and dominant responses were seen in regions 160-218 and 743-854. Most participants were white British and females outnumbered males, and the authors suggested that clonal diversity may have been underestimated. Because no day 14 peak-response samples were available, the repertoires could be characterized only after the peak T cell response. After two AZD1222 doses, both the breadth and the depth of spike-specific TCRs were significantly higher than at day 0 and than in MenACWY recipients. Conclusions about previously exposed vaccinees were limited because only six AZD1222 recipients were SARS-CoV-2 seropositive at baseline. The 56-69-year group was small, and its depth increase did not reach significance, likely because of low power.

The CDR3 regions of human TCRbeta chains were subjected to immunosequencing. The published analysis was carried out like this. Repertoire TCRs were matched against a reference library of SARS-CoV-2-specific TCRs generated with the MIRA antigen-specificity platform. Breadth meant the fraction of unique TCRs that were SARS-CoV-2-associated, whereas depth meant the fraction of total T cells that were SARS-CoV-2-associated. Each spike-specific TCR was assigned to its reactive spike region and to a CD4 or CD8 class using the MIRA data. Log10-transformed breadth and depth values were compared by one-way ANOVA with Sidak's multiple comparisons tests. Here the immuneACCESS table is served through TCRdb, limited to in-frame sequences with V and J called. Missing clones are a known gap in these copies; in checked studies unresolved V genes cover under half, and the rest lacks a known reason. The DNA gave D and trimming, while V, J and clone size come from that table. This sample comprises under 200,000 clones, almost 95% of them detected only once. Clones ranked in the top ten supply approximately 9.6% of the sample.

Sequencing used peripheral blood, obtained on day 0 of AZD1222 vaccination. The receptor was derived from an adult in good health. The rearrangement joined TRBV5-1 to TRBJ2-7; too little of a D gene remains to name it. The bases are TGCGCCAGCAGCTTTTTACCCGCCTACGAGCAGTACTTC. This encodes CASSFLPAYEQYF.